This T cell receptor beta chain was sequenced during a study of blood T cell repertoires in COVID-19. This clone was found once. The protocol was immunoSEQ multiplex PCR, while the TCRdb copy is restricted to in-frame clones and leaves out a portion. The sample records about 44,000 clones, around 87% being singletons. From germline, CDR1 is SGHTS and CDR2 YDEGEE. Trimming removed 0 bases from V and 4 bases from J, with 4 bases in between. This CDR3 is 13 amino acids long. The sequenced material came from peripheral blood. The chain is built from TRBV5-8 and TRBJ2-2; the D is unclear. The source of this sequence is a woman aged 80 or older in a cohort sampled during active or convalescent COVID-19. The DNA of the CDR3 is TGTGCCAGCAGCTTGGTACTCACCGGGGAGCTGTTTTTT. Translating it yields CASSLVLTGELFF. Combining the CDR3 with reference TRBV5-8 and TRBJ2-2 gives the whole variable domain EAGVTQSPTHLIKTRGQQATLRCSPISGHTSVYWYQQALGLGLQFLLWYDEGEERNRGNFPPRFSGRQFPNYSSELNVNALELEDSALYLCASSLVLTGELFFGEGSRLTVL.